A selection of T cell receptor beta chains follows, all from one sample in a study of blood T cell repertoires in COVID-19. Profiled with immunoSEQ multiplex PCR; TCRdb holds only in-frame clones, not every one. The profile shows just over 95,000 clones, 85% to 90% of them singletons. The material sequenced was peripheral blood. The receptors were sampled from a human donor in a cohort sampled during active COVID-19. Each CDR3 is given with its conserved first and last residue. A D gene is named only where the DNA matches it firmly. The listing skips clone size in some rows; elsewhere it reads once, few, many or a size class.

CDR3,DNA,size,V,J,D
CASSETPQGSGNTIYF,TGTGCCAGCAGCGAGACACCTCAGGGATCAGGAAACACCATATATTTT,.,TRBV9,TRBJ1-3,.
CASRSDRYQPQHF,TGTGCCAGCAGGTCCGACAGATATCAGCCCCAGCATTTT,.,TRBV28,TRBJ1-5,.
CASSLEGRVNEQYF,TGTGCCAGCAGCTTAGAGGGCAGGGTGAACGAGCAGTACTTC,.,TRBV7-9,TRBJ2-7,.
CASRQEDSFYTSDSNQPQHF,TGTGCAAGTCGCCAAGAGGACAGTTTCTATACTTCAGATAGCAATCAGCCCCAGCATTTT,.,TRBV12-2,TRBJ1-5,.
CASSLGYRGRQPQHF,TGTGCCAGCAGCTTGGGATACAGGGGACGTCAGCCCCAGCATTTT,.,TRBV5-6,TRBJ1-5,TRBD1
CASSPDRRSEKLFF,TGTGCCAGCAGCCCCGACAGACGCTCGGAAAAACTGTTTTTT,.,TRBV6-5,TRBJ1-4,.
CASSPLAGGADTQYF,TGCGCCAGCAGCCCCCTAGCGGGGGGGGCAGATACGCAGTATTTT,.,TRBV5-1,TRBJ2-3,TRBD2
CAWGENTEAFF,TGTGCCTGGGGGGAGAACACTGAAGCTTTCTTT,.,TRBV28,TRBJ1-1,.
CASSLTNEQFF,TGTGCCAGCAGCCTCACAAATGAGCAGTTCTTC,.,TRBV3-1/TRBV3-2,TRBJ2-1,.
CASSRQGDAYNEQFF,TGTGCCAGCAGTCGACAGGGGGATGCCTACAATGAGCAGTTCTTC,.,TRBV28,TRBJ2-1,TRBD1
CASSSRGYEQYF,TGTGCCAGCAGCTCTCGGGGGTACGAGCAGTACTTC,.,TRBV7-9,TRBJ2-7,.
CASSYFHQGYGYTF,TGTGCCAGCAGTTACTTCCACCAGGGATATGGCTACACCTTC,.,TRBV6-2/TRBV6-3,TRBJ1-2,.
CASSYSPVLAGVQEQFF,TGTGCCAGCAGTTACTCGCCCGTGCTAGCGGGAGTTCAGGAGCAGTTCTTC,few,TRBV6-2/TRBV6-3,TRBJ2-1,TRBD2
CAWSVPDTSKNIQYF,TGTGCCTGGAGTGTACCTGACACCAGCAAAAACATTCAGTACTTC,.,TRBV30,TRBJ2-4,.
CAIRGAGSGDYSIAETQYF,TGTGCCATACGTGGGGCAGGTTCTGGGGACTATTCCATTGCGGAGACCCAGTACTTC,.,TRBV2,TRBJ2-5,TRBD2